Presented here are 21 T cell receptor beta chains from one specimen sequenced in a study of CD8 T cells in ankylosing spondylitis. TCRdb re-called the 5' RACE reads with MiXCR, one entry per CDR3 protein. The sample holds more than 150,000 distinct CDR3 sequences; roughly 18% are singletons and the top ten take approximately 4%. Sequencing was carried out using blood, either unsorted or a sorted T cell fraction (not recorded which). The receptors derive from a male donor aged 5 to 30 with ankylosing spondylitis or in good health (not recorded which).

The genes are TRBV29-1 and TRBJ2-5, with 9 bases that match TRBD1. The J segment lost 2 bases and the V segment lost 6 bases, leaving 4 bases of the junction unmatched. The CDR3 consists of 13 residues. Germline V gene sequence: CDR1 SQVTM, CDR2 ANQGSEA. The CDR3 region has the DNA TGCAGCGTGGTTGGACAGGGGCAAGAGACCCAGTACTTC. Protein sequence: CSVVGQGQETQYF. The complete variable domain, with remaining parts taken from reference TRBV29-1 and TRBJ2-5, reads SAVISQKPSRDICQRGTSLTIQCQVDSQVTMMFWYRQQPGQSLTLIATANQGSEATYESGFVIDKFPISRPNLTFSTLTVSNMSPEDSSIYLCSVVGQGQETQYFGPGTRLLVL.

This clonotype was counted many times. V is TRBV20-1 and J is TRBJ2-3; no reliable D call. Per the germline V gene, CDR1 is DFQATT and CDR2 is SNEGSKA (reference sequence). With 5 bases removed from V and 0 bases from J, the gap between germline ends came to 9 bases. CDR3 length: 13 amino acids. The CDR3 sequence: CSAHLGSTDTQYF. The CDR3 region has the DNA TGCAGTGCTCATTTAGGAAGCACAGATACGCAGTATTTT.

This clonotype was detected many times. The gene calls are TRBV5-1 and TRBJ2-3; D is possibly TRBD1 or TRBD2 (5 bases each). V was pared by 4 bases and J by 4 bases, with 13 bases between. The germline V gene encodes CDR1 SGHRS and CDR2 YFSETQ. There are 14 residues in the CDR3. CDR3 sequence reads: CASSLRDGADTQYF. The CDR3 DNA is TGCGCCAGCAGCCTCCGGGACGGGGCAGATACGCAGTATTTT. The entire variable domain, with the rest obtained from reference TRBV5-1 and TRBJ2-3, is as follows: KAGVTQTPRYLIKTRGQQVTLSCSPISGHRSVSWYQQTPGQGLQFLFEYFSETQRNKGNFPGRFSGRQFSNSRSEMNVSTLELGDSALYLCASSLRDGADTQYFGPGTRLTVL.

This clonotype was recorded many times. J is TRBJ1-1 and V is TRBV6-5; the match to TRBD1 covers 9 bases. Germline V gene sequence: CDR1 MNHEY, CDR2 SVGAGI. V lost 6 bases to trimming and J lost 0 bases; unmatched junction nucleotides: 5. This CDR3 contains 15 residues. In DNA form, the CDR3 reads TGTGCCAGCAGGAGACAGGGGGTACTGAACACTGAAGCTTTCTTT. It specifies CASRRQGVLNTEAFF.

This clonotype has a handful of counts. This chain uses TRBV5-1 with TRBJ2-1, with 9 positions matching TRBD1. The trim removed 4 bases at V and 6 bases at J, leaving 11 bases unmatched. This CDR3 has 16 residues. Germline CDR1 reads SGHRS; CDR2 reads YFSETQ. The CDR3 protein is CASSRPGQGGRNEQFF. In nucleotides, the CDR3 is TGCGCCAGCAGCCGGCCGGGACAGGGTGGGCGCAATGAGCAGTTCTTC.

This clonotype was observed many times. This CDR3 reads CASSSGGRPQETQYF. The CDR3 nucleotides read TGTGCCAGCAGTTCCGGTGGACGGCCCCAAGAGACCCAGTACTTC. This sequence joins TRBV12-3 or TRBV12-4 and TRBJ2-5; D gene uncertain. Trimming took off 4 bases at V and 1 base at J, with 13 bases between the two ends. This CDR3 contains 15 residues.

This clonotype was seen repeatedly, ten times or more. The V and J genes are TRBV7-2 and TRBJ2-7, with 10 bases identical to TRBD2. The V and J ends lost 5 bases and 7 bases, in that order; junction bases with no gene match: 11. The germline gives CDR1 SGHTA, CDR2 FQGNSA. This CDR3 comprises 15 residues. The CDR3 DNA sequence: TGTGCCAGCAGCCGCCCGGCTAGCGGGAGTGAAGAGCAGTACTTC. Translation: CASSRPASGSEEQYF.

This clonotype was seen repeatedly, ten times or more. The J gene is TRBJ2-2, the V gene TRBV5-1; no firm D call. V was shortened by 4 bases and J by 7 bases, with 8 bases between the two germline ends. The CDR3 has 12 amino acids. In germline, CDR1 is SGHRS, CDR2 YFSETQ. The CDR3 bases are TGCGCCAGCAGCCTACAAAGCGGGGAGCTGTTTTTT. It is translated as CASSLQSGELFF.

The V and J genes are TRBV6-1 and TRBJ2-6, with D uncertain. The CDR3 length is 16 residues. V lost 7 bases, J lost 0 bases, and 13 bases lay in between. Germline V gene data show CDR1 as MNHNS and CDR2 as SASEGT. The CDR3 is CASTPSDRSGANVLTF. In DNA form, the CDR3 reads TGTGCCAGCACCCCATCGGACCGCTCTGGGGCCAACGTCCTGACTTTC.

V is TRBV27 and J is TRBJ2-7; weak D call: TRBD2 (6 bases). The CDR3 consists of 14 residues. Germline V lookup: CDR1 MNHEY, CDR2 SMNVEV (reference sequence). Between the trimmed V and J ends, which lost 8 bases and 2 bases, there was a span of 16 bases. In DNA form, the CDR3 reads TGTGCCAGCGGCCCCTCGGGGGATCCCTACGAGCAGTACTTC. It translates to CASGPSGDPYEQYF.

This clonotype was recorded many times. The chain joins TRBV4-1 to TRBJ2-4; either TRBD1 or TRBD2 may supply D (5 bases each). The CDR3 contains 15 residues. In germline, CDR1 is MGHRA, CDR2 YSYEKL. The ends were cut back, 1 base at V and 1 base at J, with 8 bases in the middle. The CDR3 nucleotides are TGCGCCAGCAGCCAAGGGGACGGGGCCAAAAACATTCAGTACTTC. This translates into CASSQGDGAKNIQYF.

The V and J genes are TRBV29-1 and TRBJ2-3; D ambiguous. The germline gives CDR1 SQVTM, CDR2 ANQGSEA. This CDR3 region has 13 residues. Trimming pared 1 base from V and 2 bases from J, leaving 7 bases between. CDR3 nucleotides: TGCAGCGTTGAAGGCGGAGCCACAGATACGCAGTATTTT. Translating gives CSVEGGATDTQYF.

This clonotype was detected ten times or more. The rearrangement links TRBV7-7 to TRBJ2-3; 7 bases fit TRBD1. Per the germline V gene, CDR1 is SSHAT and CDR2 is FNYEAQ (reference sequence). This CDR3 is built from 15 residues. The V segment lost 5 bases and the J segment 4 bases; nucleotides outside the gene matches: 9. The CDR3 sequence is CASSPTGEMADTQYF. The CDR3 DNA is TGTGCCAGCAGCCCAACAGGGGAGATGGCAGATACGCAGTATTTT.

This clonotype was detected many times. DNA for the CDR3: TGTGCCACCAGCAGAGCCCAGGAGGGAGCTTCTACAGGGGAAGAGACCCAGTACTTC. It translates to CATSRAQEGASTGEETQYF. The chain carries TRBV15 and TRBJ2-5, with D maybe TRBD1 (7 bases). Trimming removed 1 base from V and 3 bases from J, with 24 bases in between. Germline loops: CDR1 LNHNV, CDR2 YYDKDF (reference sequence). The CDR3 has 19 amino acids. Full variable domain (remainder filled in from reference TRBV15 and TRBJ2-5): DAMVIQNPRYQVTQFGKPVTLSCSQTLNHNVMYWYQQKSSQAPKLLFHYYDKDFNNEADTPDNFQSRRPNTSFCFLDIRSPGLGDTAMYLCATSRAQEGASTGEETQYFGPGTRLLVL.

This clonotype occurred many times. CDR3 sequence: CASSAGQANYGYTF. In nucleotides, the CDR3 is TGCGCCAGCAGCGCCGGACAGGCTAACTATGGCTACACCTTC. The chain links TRBV5-1 to TRBJ1-2; TRBD1 matches 7 bases. The CDR3 spans 14 residues. CDR1 is SGHRS and CDR2 is YFSETQ in the germline V gene. J lost 0 bases, V lost 4 bases, and 3 bases had no gene match. Supplemented by reference TRBV5-1 and TRBJ1-2, the full variable domain reads KAGVTQTPRYLIKTRGQQVTLSCSPISGHRSVSWYQQTPGQGLQFLFEYFSETQRNKGNFPGRFSGRQFSNSRSEMNVSTLELGDSALYLCASSAGQANYGYTFGSGTRLTVV.

This clonotype has a count of ten or more. The rearrangement links TRBV5-5 to TRBJ1-1; D is possibly TRBD1 (6 bases). The CDR3 has 13 amino acids. V was cut by 2 bases and J by 5 bases, with 10 bases left in between. Germline V gene sequence: CDR1 SGHKS, CDR2 YYEKEE (reference sequence). The CDR3 region has the DNA TGTGCCAGCAGCTTTACAGGGAGAACTGAAGCTTTCTTT. Translated: CASSFTGRTEAFF. The full variable domain, with the rest looked up from reference TRBV5-5 and TRBJ1-1, is DAGVTQSPTHLIKTRGQQVTLRCSPISGHKSVSWYQQVLGQGPQFIFQYYEKEERGRGNFPDRFSARQFPNYSSELNVNALLLGDSALYLCASSFTGRTEAFFGQGTRLTVV.

This clonotype was picked up many times. The chain has TRBV24-1 and TRBJ2-1; 11 bases line up with TRBD2. The CDR3 runs 17 residues. The germline V gene encodes CDR1 KGHDR and CDR2 SFDVKD. V gave up 4 bases and J gave up 2 bases; unmatched junction bases: 6. As DNA, the CDR3 is TGTGCCACCAGTGACCGGACTAGCGGGTACACCTACAATGAGCAGTTCTTC. The encoded protein is CATSDRTSGYTYNEQFF.

This clonotype was detected many times. The V and J genes are TRBV4-1 and TRBJ2-5; no firm D call. The CDR3 spans 13 residues. Germline V CDR1 and CDR2: MGHRA, YSYEKL. Trimming cost V 0 bases and J 1 base, with 3 bases left between them. The CDR3 loop reads CASSQEIQETQYF. CDR3 nucleotide sequence: TGCGCCAGCAGCCAAGAAATCCAAGAGACCCAGTACTTC.

CDR3 in amino acids: CASGLAVTGELFF. As DNA, the CDR3 is TGTGCCAGCGGCCTAGCGGTCACCGGGGAGCTGTTTTTT. V usage is TRBV7-2 and J usage is TRBJ2-2, with 7 bases identical to TRBD2. Unmatched junction bases numbered 4, after V lost 8 bases and J lost 4 bases. Germline CDR1 is SGHTA and CDR2 is FQGNSA. The CDR3 loop spans 13 amino acids.

This clonotype showed up many times. The genes are TRBV11-2 and TRBJ2-5, with D unresolved. CDR3 length: 13 residues. Germline V CDR1 and CDR2: SGHAT, FQNNGV. The V end was cut by 6 bases, the J end by 2 bases, with 10 bases between. CDR3 protein: CASRDGPQETQYF. The CDR3 DNA reads TGTGCCAGCAGAGACGGACCTCAAGAGACCCAGTACTTC.

This clonotype was seen repeatedly, ten times or more. The J gene is TRBJ2-7, the V gene TRBV5-4; perhaps TRBD2 as D (6 bases). This CDR3 is 14 amino acids long. V was cut by 4 bases and J by 7 bases, with 18 bases left in between. The germline V gene has CDR1 SGHNT and CDR2 YYREEE (reference sequence). In DNA, the CDR3 is TGTGCCAGCAGCAAAGGAGGGCCTTCAGGGGAGCAGTACGTC. Translation gives CASSKGGPSGEQYV.